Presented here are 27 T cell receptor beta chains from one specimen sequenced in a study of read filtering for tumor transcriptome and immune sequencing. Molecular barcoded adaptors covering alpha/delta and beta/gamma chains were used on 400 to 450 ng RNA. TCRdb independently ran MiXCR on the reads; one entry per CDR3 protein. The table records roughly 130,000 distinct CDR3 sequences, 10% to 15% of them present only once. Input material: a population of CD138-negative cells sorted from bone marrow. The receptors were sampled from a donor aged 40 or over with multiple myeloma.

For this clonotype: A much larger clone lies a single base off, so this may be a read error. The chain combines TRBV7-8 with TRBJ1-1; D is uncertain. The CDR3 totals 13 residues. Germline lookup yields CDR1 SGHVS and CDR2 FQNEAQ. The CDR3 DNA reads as TGTGCCAGCAGCAATATGATGGGCACTGAAGCTCTCTTT. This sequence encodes CASSNMMGTEALF.

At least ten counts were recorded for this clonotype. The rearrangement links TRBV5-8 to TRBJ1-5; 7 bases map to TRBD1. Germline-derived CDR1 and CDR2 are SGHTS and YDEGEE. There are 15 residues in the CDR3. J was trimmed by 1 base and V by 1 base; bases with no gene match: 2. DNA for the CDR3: TGTGCCAGCAGCTTGAACAGGGGAAGCAATCAGCCCCAGCATTTT. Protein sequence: CASSLNRGSNQPQHF.

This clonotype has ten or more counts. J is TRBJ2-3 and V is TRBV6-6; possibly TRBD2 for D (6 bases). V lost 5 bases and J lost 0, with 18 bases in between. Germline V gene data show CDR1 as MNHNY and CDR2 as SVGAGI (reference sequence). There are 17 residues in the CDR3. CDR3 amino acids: CASSRGTRPASTDTQYF. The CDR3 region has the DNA TGTGCCAGCAGTCGTGGGACTCGACCCGCTAGCACAGATACGCAGTATTTT.

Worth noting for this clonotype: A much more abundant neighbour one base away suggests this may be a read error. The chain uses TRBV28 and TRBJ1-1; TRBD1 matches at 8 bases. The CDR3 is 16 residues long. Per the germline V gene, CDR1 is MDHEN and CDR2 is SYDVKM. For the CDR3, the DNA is TGTGCCAGCAATGGCGGCAGGGGGCTAGTGGGCACTGTAGCTTTCTTT. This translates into CASNGGRGLVGTVAFF. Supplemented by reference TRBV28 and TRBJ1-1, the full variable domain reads DVKVTQSSRYLVKRTGEKVFLECVQDMDHENMFWYRQDPGLGLRLIYFSYDVKMKEKGDIPEGYSVSREKKERFSLILESASTNQTSMYLCASNGGRGLVGTVAFFGQGTRLTVV.

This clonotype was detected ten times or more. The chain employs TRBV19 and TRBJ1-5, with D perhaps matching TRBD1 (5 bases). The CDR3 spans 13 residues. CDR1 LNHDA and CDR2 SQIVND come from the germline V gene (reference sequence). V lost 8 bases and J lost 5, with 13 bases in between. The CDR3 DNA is TGTGCCAGTTCGACGCAGGGCCATCAGCCCCAGCATTTT. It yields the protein CASSTQGHQPQHF.

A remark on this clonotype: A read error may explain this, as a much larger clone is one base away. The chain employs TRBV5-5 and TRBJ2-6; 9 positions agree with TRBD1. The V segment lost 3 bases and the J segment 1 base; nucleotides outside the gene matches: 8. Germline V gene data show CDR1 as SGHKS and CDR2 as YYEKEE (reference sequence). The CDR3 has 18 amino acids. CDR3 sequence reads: CASSSVDRGRSGANVLTF. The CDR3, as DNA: TGTGCCAGCAGCTCGGTGGACAGGGGTCGGTCTGGGGCCAACGTCCTGACTTTC.

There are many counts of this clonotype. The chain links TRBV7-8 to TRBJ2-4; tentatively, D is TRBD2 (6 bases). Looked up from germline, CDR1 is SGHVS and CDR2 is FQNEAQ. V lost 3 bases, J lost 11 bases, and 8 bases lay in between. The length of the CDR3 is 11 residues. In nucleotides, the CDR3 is TGTGCCAGCAGCTTGAGGGAGGTTCAGTACTTC. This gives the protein CASSLREVQYF.

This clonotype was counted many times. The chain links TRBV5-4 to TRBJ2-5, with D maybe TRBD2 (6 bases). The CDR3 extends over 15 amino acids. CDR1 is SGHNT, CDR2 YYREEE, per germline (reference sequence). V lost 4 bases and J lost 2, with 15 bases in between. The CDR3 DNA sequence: TGTGCCAGCAGCCTTCGGCGCGGGGTTCAAGAGACCCAGTACTTC. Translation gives CASSLRRGVQETQYF. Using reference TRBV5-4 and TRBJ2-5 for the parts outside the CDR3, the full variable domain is ETGVTQSPTHLIKTRGQQVTLRCSSQSGHNTVSWYQQALGQGPQFIFQYYREEENGRGNFPPRFSGLQFPNYSSELNVNALELDDSALYLCASSLRRGVQETQYFGPGTRLLVL.

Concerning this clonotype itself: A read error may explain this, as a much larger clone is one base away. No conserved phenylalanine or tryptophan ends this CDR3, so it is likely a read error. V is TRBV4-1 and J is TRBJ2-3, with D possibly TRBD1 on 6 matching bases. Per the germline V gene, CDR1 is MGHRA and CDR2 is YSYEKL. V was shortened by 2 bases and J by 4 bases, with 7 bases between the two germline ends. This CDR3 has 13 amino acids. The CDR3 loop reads CASSQPGADTQYI. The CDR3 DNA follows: TGCGCCAGCAGCCAACCAGGGGCAGATACGCAGTATATT.

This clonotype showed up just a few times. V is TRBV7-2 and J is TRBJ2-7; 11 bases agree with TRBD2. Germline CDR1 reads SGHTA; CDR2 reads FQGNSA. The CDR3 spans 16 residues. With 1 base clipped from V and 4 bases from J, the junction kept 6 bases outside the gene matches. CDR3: CASSLVASGRFYEQYF. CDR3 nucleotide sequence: TGTGCCAGCAGCTTAGTTGCTAGCGGGAGGTTTTACGAGCAGTACTTC.

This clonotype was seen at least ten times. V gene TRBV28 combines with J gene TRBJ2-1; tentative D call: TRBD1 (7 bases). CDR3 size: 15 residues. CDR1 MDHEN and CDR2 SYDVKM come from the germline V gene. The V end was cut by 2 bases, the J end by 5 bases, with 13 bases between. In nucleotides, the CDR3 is TGTGCCAGCAGTTTAAGTACAGGGGAGGACAATGAGCAGTTCTTC. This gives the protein CASSLSTGEDNEQFF.

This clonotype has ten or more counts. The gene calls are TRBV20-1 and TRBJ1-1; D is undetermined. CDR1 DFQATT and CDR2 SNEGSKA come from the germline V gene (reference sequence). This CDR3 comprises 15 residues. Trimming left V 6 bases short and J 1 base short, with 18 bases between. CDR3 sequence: CSAERNGNPNTEAFF. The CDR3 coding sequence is TGCAGTGCGGAAAGGAACGGTAATCCGAACACTGAAGCTTTCTTT.

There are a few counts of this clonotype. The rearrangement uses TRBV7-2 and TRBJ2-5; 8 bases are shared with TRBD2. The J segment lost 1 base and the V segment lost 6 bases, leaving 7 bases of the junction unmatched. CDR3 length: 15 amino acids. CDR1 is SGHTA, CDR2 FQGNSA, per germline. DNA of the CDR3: TGTGCCAGCAGGCCTCATACTAGCGGCCAAGAGACCCAGTACTTC. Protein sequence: CASRPHTSGQETQYF. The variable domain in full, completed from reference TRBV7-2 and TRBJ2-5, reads GAGVSQSPSNKVTEKGKDVELRCDPISGHTALYWYRQSLGQGLEFLIYFQGNSAPDKSGLPSDRFSAERTGGSVSTLTIQRTQQEDSAVYLCASRPHTSGQETQYFGPGTRLLVL.

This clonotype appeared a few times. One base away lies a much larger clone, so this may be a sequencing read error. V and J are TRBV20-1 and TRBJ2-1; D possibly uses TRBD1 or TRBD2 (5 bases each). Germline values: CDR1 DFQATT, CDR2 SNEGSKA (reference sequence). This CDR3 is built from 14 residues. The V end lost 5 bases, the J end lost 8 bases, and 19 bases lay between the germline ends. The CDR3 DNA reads TGCAGTGCTCCCCCCGGGGCCGCATCCCATGAGCAGTTCTTC. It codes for CSAPPGAASHEQFF.

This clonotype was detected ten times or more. The CDR3 sequence is CASSLALRTGRTGELFF. In DNA form, the CDR3 reads TGCGCCAGCAGCTTGGCCCTAAGGACAGGTCGCACCGGGGAGCTGTTTTTT. The chain uses TRBV5-1 and TRBJ2-2, with 7 positions matching TRBD1. The CDR3 totals 17 residues. Germline loops: CDR1 SGHRS, CDR2 YFSETQ. The V and J ends lost 0 bases and 4 bases, in that order; junction bases with no gene match: 9.

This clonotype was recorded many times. CDR3 in DNA: TGTGCCAGCAGCCAACCGGGGTGGTCTGAAGCTTTCTTT. It translates to CASSQPGWSEAFF. This sequence joins TRBV3-1 and TRBJ1-1; D ambiguous. Trimming left V 2 bases short and J 6 bases short, with 10 bases between. From germline, CDR1 is LGHDT and CDR2 YNNKEL (reference sequence). The CDR3 runs 13 residues.

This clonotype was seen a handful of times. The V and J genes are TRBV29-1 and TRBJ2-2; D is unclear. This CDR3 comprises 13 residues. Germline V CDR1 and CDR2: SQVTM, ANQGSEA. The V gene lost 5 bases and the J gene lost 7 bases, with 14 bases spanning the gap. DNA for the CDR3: TGCAGCGTTTCTAGTTCCGCGCACGGGGAGCTGTTTTTT. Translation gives CSVSSSAHGELFF.

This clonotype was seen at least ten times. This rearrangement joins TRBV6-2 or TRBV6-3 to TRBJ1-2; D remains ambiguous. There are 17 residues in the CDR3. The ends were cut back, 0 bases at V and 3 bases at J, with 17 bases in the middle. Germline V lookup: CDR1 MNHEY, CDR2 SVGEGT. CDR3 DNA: TGTGCCAGCAGTTACTCGAGGCGAGGGTCGTTGGACTATGGCTACACCTTC. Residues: CASSYSRRGSLDYGYTF.

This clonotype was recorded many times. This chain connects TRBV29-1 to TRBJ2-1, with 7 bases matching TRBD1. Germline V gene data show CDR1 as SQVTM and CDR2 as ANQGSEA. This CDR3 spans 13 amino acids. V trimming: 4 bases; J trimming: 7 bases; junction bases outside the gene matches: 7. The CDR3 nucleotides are TGCAGCGTTGGAGGGGGCCTCAGGAATGAGCAGTTCTTC. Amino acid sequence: CSVGGGLRNEQFF.

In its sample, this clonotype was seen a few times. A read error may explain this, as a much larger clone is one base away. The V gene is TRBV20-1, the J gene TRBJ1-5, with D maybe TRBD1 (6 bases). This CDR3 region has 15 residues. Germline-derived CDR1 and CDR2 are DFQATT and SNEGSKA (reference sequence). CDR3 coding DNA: TGCAGTGCCTCGGACAGCTTCGAGGACAATCAGCCCCAGCGTTTT. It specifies CSASDSFEDNQPQRF.

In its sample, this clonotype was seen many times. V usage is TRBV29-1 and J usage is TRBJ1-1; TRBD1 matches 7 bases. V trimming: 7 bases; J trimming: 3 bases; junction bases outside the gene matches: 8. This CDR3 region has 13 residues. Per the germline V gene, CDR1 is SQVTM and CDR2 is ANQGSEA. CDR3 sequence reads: CSARTGGDTEAFF. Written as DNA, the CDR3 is TGCAGCGCCCGGACAGGAGGGGACACTGAAGCTTTCTTT.

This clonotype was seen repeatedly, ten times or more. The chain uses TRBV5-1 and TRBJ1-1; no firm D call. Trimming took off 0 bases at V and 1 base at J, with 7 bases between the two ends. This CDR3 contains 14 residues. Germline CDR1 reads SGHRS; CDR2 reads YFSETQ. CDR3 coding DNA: TGCGCCAGCAGCTTGGGGGCAGGGAACACTGAAGCTTTCTTT. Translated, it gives CASSLGAGNTEAFF.

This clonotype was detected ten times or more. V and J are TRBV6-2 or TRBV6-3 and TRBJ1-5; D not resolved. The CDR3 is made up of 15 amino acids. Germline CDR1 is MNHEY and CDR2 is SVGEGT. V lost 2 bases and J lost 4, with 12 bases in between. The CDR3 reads CASSYEARLNQPQHF. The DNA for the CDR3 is TGTGCCAGCAGTTACGAGGCGAGGCTAAATCAGCCCCAGCATTTT.

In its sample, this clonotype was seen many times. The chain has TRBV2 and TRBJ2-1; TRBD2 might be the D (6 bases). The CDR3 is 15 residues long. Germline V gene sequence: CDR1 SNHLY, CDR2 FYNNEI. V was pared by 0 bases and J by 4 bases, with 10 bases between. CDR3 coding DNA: TGTGCCAGCAGTGAAGCGCCGGGGGTTTACAATGAGCAGTTCTTC. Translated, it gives CASSEAPGVYNEQFF.

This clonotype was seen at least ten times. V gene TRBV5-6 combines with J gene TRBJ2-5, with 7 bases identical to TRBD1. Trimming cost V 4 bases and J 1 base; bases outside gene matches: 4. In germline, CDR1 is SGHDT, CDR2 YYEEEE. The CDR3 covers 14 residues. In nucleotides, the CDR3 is TGTGCCAGCAGCCCAACAGGGGTCCAAGAGACCCAGTACTTC. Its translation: CASSPTGVQETQYF.

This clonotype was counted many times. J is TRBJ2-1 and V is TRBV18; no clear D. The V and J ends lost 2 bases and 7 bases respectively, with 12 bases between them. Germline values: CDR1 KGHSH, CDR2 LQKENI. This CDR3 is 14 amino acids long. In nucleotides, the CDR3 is TGTGCCAGCTCACCAAATACCGACCGGAATGAGCAGTTCTTC. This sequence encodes CASSPNTDRNEQFF. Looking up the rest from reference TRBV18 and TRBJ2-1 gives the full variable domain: NAGVMQNPRHLVRRRGQEARLRCSPMKGHSHVYWYRQLPEEGLKFMVYLQKENIIDESGMPKERFSAEFPKEGPSILRIQQVVRGDSAAYFCASSPNTDRNEQFFGPGTRLTVL.

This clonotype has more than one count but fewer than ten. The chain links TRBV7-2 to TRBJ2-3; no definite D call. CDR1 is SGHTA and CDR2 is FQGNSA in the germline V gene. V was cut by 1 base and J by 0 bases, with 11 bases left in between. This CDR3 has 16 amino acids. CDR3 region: CASSLVVLQSTDTQYF. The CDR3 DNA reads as TGTGCCAGCAGCTTAGTAGTCCTACAAAGCACAGATACGCAGTATTTT.